This TCR beta chain was documented in a study of Ad26.COV2.S vaccination and SARS-CoV-2 variants. At the level of the study: Participants got Ad26.COV2.S intramuscularly, once or twice 56 days apart.

Sample treatment: over 15 received Ad26.COV2.S at low or high dose, single or two shots; roughly five received placebo; per-sample allocation not given. Day 63 following the first vaccine or placebo injection was when the samples were taken. Sequenced by immunoSEQ multiplex PCR; TCRdb stores in-frame clones only, minus some. The sample contains 360,000 or so clones, over 75% of which appear only once. The CDR3 contains 13 residues. Germline values: CDR1 MNHEY, CDR2 SMNVEV (reference sequence). Trimming cost V 3 bases and J 3 bases, with 6 bases left between them. The receptor was isolated from a person aged 18-60 years who received the Ad26.COV2.S COVID-19 vaccine or a placebo. The chain joins TRBV27 to TRBJ2-1; D remains unclear. The specimen was peripheral blood, collected in a trial of Ad26.COV2.S vaccine versus placebo. The CDR3 nucleotides are TGTGCCAGCAGTTTTGGCCTCTACAATGAGCAGTTCTTC. Translating it yields CASSFGLYNEQFF.